This T cell receptor (beta chain) appears in the sequencing data of a study of T cells in Graves' hyperthyroidism and ophthalmopathy (dated by TCRdb to about 2019). Regarding the complete study: Peripheral blood samples were taken at the time of initial diagnosis, prior to any treatment. In addition, the study compared T-cell repertoires in thyroid tissue and in blood from about 6 Graves' hyperthyroidism patients. Whether ophthalmopathy could be predicted prospectively was tested in an independent validation cohort made up of under 20 hyperthyroidism patients plus 17 patients who later progressed to ophthalmopathy. After sampling, hyperthyroidism patients received methimazole starting at 30 mg daily, and ophthalmopathy patients received high-dose intravenous methylprednisolone. The 75 to 100 discovery patients were divided at random into training and test sets in a 7:3 ratio. The paper describes TCR Vbeta CDR3 sequencing of more than 120 peripheral blood samples, made up of 43 ophthalmopathy patients, 70 to 80 hyperthyroidism patients and 17 progressor patients. TCR V-J signatures able to tell the groups apart were searched for in a discovery cohort of around 95 patients, of whom 43 had Graves' ophthalmopathy and 57 had stable Graves' hyperthyroidism.

General findings and caveats noted by the study authors: In validation, progression to ophthalmopathy was predicted by the model with around 71% sensitivity and 72.22% specificity, a median of roughly 6 months before onset. A model built on a 13 V-J signature distinguished ophthalmopathy from stable hyperthyroidism, reaching roughly 88% sensitivity and around 81% specificity in cross-validation and 80%/75% in testing. No statistical method was used to fix the sample size in advance, and group allocation was not hidden from the investigators. Blood samples also contained most of the expanded thyroid clonotypes (frequency above 0.001), which suggests that blood repertoires may reflect thyroid immune responses.

Moderately to severely active disease, a Clinical Activity Score of at least 3, a NOSPECS grade of at least 4, and a duration under 3 months were present in ophthalmopathy patients. The study excluded patients with uncontrolled infections, other autoimmune diseases, pregnancy or lactation. Diagnoses relied on clinical symptoms, serum thyroxine and TRAb, thyroid ultrasound and orbital computed tomography. PBMCs were isolated from more than 8 ml of fresh peripheral blood by Ficoll-Paque density gradient centrifugation. Trizol reagent was used to extract total RNA, and RNA quality was then checked on an Agilent 2100 Bioanalyzer. The TCR beta CDR3 regions were amplified from RNA transcripts. A first-round RT-PCR of the TCR CDR3 used the HTBI primer set with the Qiagen OneStep RT-PCR kit. A second multiplex PCR round built the libraries, followed by size selection and purification. Paired-end sequencing of the libraries was performed with 100 bp reads on an Illumina HiSeq2000. On the study's bioinformatics: SOAPnuke was used to process the raw data, with reads discarded if the reads contained adapters or uncalled bases, had a mean Phred below 15, or lacked an exact constant-primer or identifier match. COPE v1.2.5 was used to merge high-quality paired reads, and clonotypes were defined as unique nucleotide sequences. MiTCR v1.1 was used to align clonotypes to the IMGT TRBV, TRBD and TRBJ reference segments. The analysis included only V-J combinations with a frequency above 0.0001, which together covered approximately 99% of the repertoires. A TCS score was defined as the ratio between F50 (clonal expansion) and ExV (chaos), using BLOSUM62-based TCRdist between CDR3 peptides within each V-J. Welch's t-statistics and random forest reduced 514 V-J features to 13, which were used in a naive Bayes classifier (R e1071). TCRdb cleaned the public reads at Q25 with fastp, built clones with MiXCR and kept in-frame beta chains. Merged by CDR3 protein, the rows form single entries marked with the most common genes and DNA. TCRdb assigned the V and J calls; the authors' analysis was not used. The sample table shows roughly 380,000 distinct CDR3 sequences, and around a sixth are seen once. 15% to 17% of the sample is taken by the ten largest.

This clonotype was picked up many times. Its antigen is currently not known. No much larger clonotype is one base removed from it; base qualities were not supplied. The receptor's source is a woman in her 40s with Graves' ophthalmopathy. Sample: blood.

This receptor carries the CDR3 CASSQELAGVTETQYF. The base sequence is TGTGCCAGCAGCCAAGAACTAGCGGGAGTAACAGAGACCCAGTACTTC. The rearrangement combines TRBV4-2 with TRBJ2-5; 11 central bases correspond to TRBD2. Relative to germline, V is missing 0 bases and J is missing 4 bases, with 4 bases of the junction outside any gene match. The CDR3 numbers 16 residues from cysteine through phenylalanine. The retained sequence is limited to the CDR3, 48 bases, with the frame set at the first base. In the germline V gene, CDR1 corresponds to LGHNA and CDR2 to YNFKEQ.